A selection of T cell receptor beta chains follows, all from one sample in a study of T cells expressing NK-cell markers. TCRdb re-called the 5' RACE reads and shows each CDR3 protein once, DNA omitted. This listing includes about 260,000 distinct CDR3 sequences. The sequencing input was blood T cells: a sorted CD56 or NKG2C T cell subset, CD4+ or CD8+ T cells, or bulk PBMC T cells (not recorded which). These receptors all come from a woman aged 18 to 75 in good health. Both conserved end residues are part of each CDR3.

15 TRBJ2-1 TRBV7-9 CASSFATPGENEQFF
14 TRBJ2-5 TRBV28 CASGSRAVGETQYF
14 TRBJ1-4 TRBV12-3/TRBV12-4 CASSLAGGNGKLFF
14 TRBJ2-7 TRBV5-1 CASSLAQEPYEQYF
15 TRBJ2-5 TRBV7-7 CASSLRSGTGETQYF
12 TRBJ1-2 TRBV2 CASRPTGEGYTF
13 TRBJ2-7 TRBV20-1 CSAMTSGSYEQYF
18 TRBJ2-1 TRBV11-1 CASSSWPPLAVSYNEQFF
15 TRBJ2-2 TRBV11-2 CASRRGRSGTGELFF
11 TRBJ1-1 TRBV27 CASRYRDAAFF
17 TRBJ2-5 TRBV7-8 CASSLGTGLAAQETQYF
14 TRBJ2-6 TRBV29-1 CSVVPKSGANVLTF
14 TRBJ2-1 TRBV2 CASSVSRTYNEQFF
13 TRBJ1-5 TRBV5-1 CASSIQGGQPQHF
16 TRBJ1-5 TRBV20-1 CSARGNPGRSNQPQHF
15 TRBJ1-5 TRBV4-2 CASSQEDSRGQPQHF
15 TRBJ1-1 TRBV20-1 CSARSAGRGDTEAFF
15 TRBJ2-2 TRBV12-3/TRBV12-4 CASSLSATVTGELFF
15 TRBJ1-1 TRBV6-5 CASSYVPGGTTEAFF
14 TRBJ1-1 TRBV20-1 CSASPGGVVTEAFF
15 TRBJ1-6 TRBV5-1 CASSLGAGGESPLHF
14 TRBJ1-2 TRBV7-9 CASSLELASGGYTF
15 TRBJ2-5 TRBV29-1 CSVPSWQQWEETQYF
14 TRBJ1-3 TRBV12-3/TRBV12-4 CASRLWGSGNTIYF
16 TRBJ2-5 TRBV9 CASSVGGLAGRETQYF
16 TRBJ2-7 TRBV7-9 CASSAVDRDSSYEQYF
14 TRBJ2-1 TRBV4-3 CASSQLAGANEQFF
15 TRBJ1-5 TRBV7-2 CASSLDGQGNQPQHF